These T cell receptor beta chains were read from a single sample in a study of T cells in Graves' hyperthyroidism and ophthalmopathy. TCRdb ran MiXCR on the multiplex PCR reads and lists one entry per CDR3 protein. The sample includes roughly 530,000 distinct CDR3 sequences, 15% to 20% of them seen just once. The sample was blood. These receptor sequences come from a woman aged 18-29 years with Graves' ophthalmopathy. Both conserved end residues are part of each CDR3. The order of the fields is J gene, V gene, clone size, D gene, CDR3 protein, CDR3 DNA. A D gene is named only where the DNA matches it firmly. Clone sizes are given selectively: once, few, many, or a class where the clone is expanded.

TRBJ2-1	TRBV29-1	many	TRBD1	CSVAGTVGEQFF	TGCAGCGTCGCCGGGACAGTGGGTGAGCAGTTCTTC
TRBJ2-1	TRBV7-2	many	.	CASSFGPGGSVFF	TGTGCCAGCAGCTTTGGGCCCGGGGGTTCAGTGTTCTTC
TRBJ1-5	TRBV28	many	TRBD1	CASRGGQYNQPQHF	TGTGCCAGCAGGGGGGGACAGTACAATCAGCCCCAGCATTTT
TRBJ2-2	TRBV7-2	many	TRBD2	CASSHQLAGVTGELFF	TGTGCCAGCAGCCACCAACTAGCGGGGGTCACCGGGGAGCTGTTTTTT
TRBJ1-1	TRBV20-1	many	TRBD1	CSAMTGGFGNTEAFF	TGCAGTGCTATGACAGGGGGCTTCGGGAACACTGAAGCTTTCTTT
TRBJ2-7	TRBV7-9	few	TRBD1	CASSFNRGPTYEQYF	TGTGCCAGCAGCTTCAACAGGGGGCCCACCTACGAGCAGTACTTC
TRBJ2-3	TRBV29-1	few	.	CSAPPPAQYF	TGCAGCGCCCCCCCCCCCGCGCAGTATTTT
TRBJ2-5	TRBV28	many	TRBD1	CASSRQGIGETQYF	TGTGCCAGCAGTCGACAGGGGATAGGGGAGACCCAGTACTTC
TRBJ1-1	TRBV28	many	TRBD1	CASSPNRGSGTEAFF	TGTGCCAGCAGTCCAAACAGGGGGTCTGGCACTGAAGCTTTCTTT
TRBJ2-7	TRBV7-9	many	.	CASSRDVHEQYF	TGTGCCAGCAGCCGGGACGTCCACGAGCAGTACTTC
TRBJ1-5	TRBV19	.	.	CASSYRRDQPQHF	TGTGCCAGTAGTTATCGGCGGGATCAGCCCCAGCATTTT
TRBJ2-3	TRBV2	many	.	CASSEGQPTDTQYF	TGTGCCAGCAGTGAAGGCCAGCCCACAGATACGCAGTATTTT
TRBJ1-3	TRBV28	.	TRBD1	CASSSPSGTALISGNTIYF	TGTGCCAGCAGCTCCCCCTCCGGGACAGCCTTAATCTCTGGAAACACCATATATTTT
TRBJ1-1	TRBV12-3/TRBV12-4	many	.	CASSLMGSLDTEAFF	TGTGCCAGCAGTTTAATGGGGAGTCTGGACACTGAAGCTTTCTTT
TRBJ2-7	TRBV20-1	.	.	CSAPKADSYEQYF	TGCAGTGCCCCAAAAGCAGACTCCTACGAGCAGTACTTC
TRBJ2-7	TRBV5-6	many	TRBD1	CASSLLPHRTGMDEQYF	TGTGCCAGCAGCTTACTCCCGCATCGGACAGGGATGGACGAGCAGTACTTC
TRBJ2-4	TRBV7-2	.	.	CASSAKGIQYF	TGTGCCAGCAGCGCCAAAGGGATTCAGTACTTC
TRBJ2-7	TRBV6-5	many	TRBD2	CASSYSGQGTSGGSSYEQYF	TGTGCCAGCAGTTACTCTGGACAGGGGACTAGCGGGGGTAGCTCCTACGAGCAGTACTTC
TRBJ2-7	TRBV7-8	many	.	CASSLPTSSYEQYF	TGTGCCAGCAGCTTACCCACTAGCTCCTACGAGCAGTACTTC
TRBJ2-5	TRBV3-1	many	TRBD1	CASSQGKQGTYF	TGTGCCAGCAGCCAGGGTAAACAGGGGACGTACTTC
TRBJ2-7	TRBV28	many	TRBD2	CASNPSGRGYEQYF	TGTGCCAGCAACCCTAGCGGGAGGGGCTACGAGCAGTACTTC
TRBJ2-5	TRBV27	many	TRBD1	CASSSNGPGQGLETQYF	TGTGCCAGCAGTTCCAATGGACCGGGACAGGGGCTGGAGACCCAGTACTTC
TRBJ2-1	TRBV20-1	many	.	CSARGSWRDNEQFF	TGCAGTGCTAGAGGGAGTTGGAGGGACAATGAGCAGTTCTTC
TRBJ1-1	TRBV20-1	many	.	CSAEAGGTEAFF	TGCAGTGCCGAGGCAGGCGGAACTGAAGCTTTCTTT
TRBJ2-1	TRBV5-8	.	.	CAGSPAALGQRNNEQFF	TGTGCCGGCAGCCCGGCCGCGCTTGGGCAACGGAACAATGAGCAGTTCTTC
TRBJ2-2	TRBV5-1	many	.	CASSQEYTGELFF	TGCGCCAGCAGCCAAGAATACACCGGGGAGCTGTTTTTT
TRBJ1-1	TRBV19	.	TRBD1	CASSNGQGPNTEAFF	TGTGCCAGTAGTAACGGACAGGGGCCGAACACTGAAGCTTTCTTT
TRBJ1-5	TRBV6-1	few	TRBD1	CASSTGVSWPQHF	TGTGCCAGCAGTACAGGGGTGAGTTGGCCCCAGCATTTT
TRBJ2-1	TRBV5-1	many	.	CASSLHTGSDYNEQFF	TGCGCCAGCAGCTTGCACACCGGGAGCGATTACAATGAGCAGTTCTTC
TRBJ1-4	TRBV27	few	.	CASGDRSNEKLFF	TGTGCCAGCGGGGACCGGTCTAATGAAAAACTGTTTTTT
TRBJ2-7	TRBV11-2	many	.	CASSLERTGEQYF	TGTGCCAGCAGCTTAGAGAGGACCGGCGAGCAGTACTTC
TRBJ2-7	TRBV6-2/TRBV6-3	.	.	CASQDQIYYEQYF	TGTGCCAGCCAGGACCAGATATACTACGAGCAGTACTTC
TRBJ2-6	TRBV7-2	.	TRBD1	CASSLGAGGNVLTF	TGTGCCAGCAGCTTAGGCGCAGGGGGCAACGTCCTGACTTTC
TRBJ2-2	TRBV14	.	.	CASSQDWNTGELFF	TGTGCCAGCAGCCAAGATTGGAACACCGGGGAGCTGTTTTTT
TRBJ1-1	TRBV27	many	TRBD1	CASSFDRDNTEAFF	TGTGCCAGCAGTTTTGACAGGGATAACACTGAAGCTTTCTTT
TRBJ2-1	TRBV10-3	few	TRBD2	CAIGIKPSGVTSGTSEQFF	TGTGCCATCGGCATCAAACCTTCGGGGGTGACTAGCGGGACGTCGGAGCAGTTCTTC
TRBJ2-2	TRBV5-5	few	.	CASSLALGPGELFF	TGTGCCAGCAGCTTAGCTCTGGGGCCCGGGGAGCTGTTTTTT
TRBJ1-2	TRBV6-5	few	.	CASSYSEVADGYTF	TGTGCCAGCAGTTACTCCGAGGTTGCGGATGGCTACACCTTC
TRBJ2-3	TRBV7-9	many	TRBD2	CASSSGLAGGSDTQYF	TGTGCCAGCAGCTCCGGACTAGCGGGAGGGTCAGATACGCAGTATTTT
TRBJ2-1	TRBV10-3	few	TRBD2	CAISESPTSQNNEQFF	TGTGCCATCAGTGAGTCGCCGACTAGCCAAAACAATGAGCAGTTCTTC
TRBJ2-1	TRBV7-2	few	.	CASSLGGVRQYNEQFF	TGTGCCAGCAGCTTAGGAGGCGTCCGACAGTACAATGAGCAGTTCTTC
TRBJ2-3	TRBV14	many	.	CASSPSRLGGVSTDTQYF	TGTGCCAGCAGCCCCTCGCGCTTGGGCGGGGTTAGCACAGATACGCAGTATTTT
TRBJ1-1	TRBV20-1	few	.	CSARDIRGRLTEAFF	TGCAGTGCTAGAGATATTCGGGGGCGCTTAACTGAAGCTTTCTTT
TRBJ2-1	TRBV6-1	many	.	CASSPNRDEQFF	TGTGCCAGCAGTCCCAACAGGGATGAGCAGTTCTTC
TRBJ2-1	TRBV20-1	many	TRBD2	CSARERAGVGNEQFF	TGCAGTGCTAGAGAGAGAGCGGGAGTGGGAAATGAGCAGTTCTTC
TRBJ2-5	TRBV5-5	many	TRBD2	CASRRLAGGRDQETQYF	TGTGCCAGCAGGAGACTAGCGGGGGGGCGTGACCAAGAGACCCAGTACTTC
TRBJ1-1	TRBV6-1	few	.	CASSEVGGKDTEAFF	TGTGCCAGCAGTGAAGTTGGGGGAAAGGACACTGAAGCTTTCTTT
TRBJ2-7	TRBV30	many	.	CAWSRQSGYEQYF	TGTGCCTGGAGTCGCCAGAGTGGGTACGAGCAGTACTTC
TRBJ2-7	TRBV3-1	many	.	CASSQALAEQYF	TGTGCCAGCAGCCAAGCCCTGGCCGAGCAGTACTTC
TRBJ2-1	TRBV9	few	.	CASSVGDTLGEQFF	TGTGCCAGCAGCGTAGGCGACACCCTCGGAGAGCAGTTCTTC
TRBJ1-2	TRBV19	.	TRBD1	CASSIPGQGGYGYTF	TGTGCCAGTAGTATCCCGGGACAGGGCGGCTATGGCTACACCTTC
TRBJ1-4	TRBV20-1	few	.	CSATGPLTAKNEKLFF	TGCAGTGCTACTGGCCCCCTGACAGCAAAAAATGAAAAACTGTTTTTT
TRBJ2-7	TRBV6-5	.	TRBD1	CASSYQTGTGYEQYF	TGTGCCAGCAGTTACCAGACCGGGACAGGGTACGAGCAGTACTTC
TRBJ1-5	TRBV5-1	many	.	CASSLFPAPNQPQHF	TGCGCCAGCAGCTTGTTCCCAGCTCCCAATCAGCCCCAGCATTTT